This T cell receptor (beta chain) was sequenced in a study of early T cells in non-severe SARS-CoV-2 infection. The CDR3 sequence is 14 residues long. The V and J ends lost 4 bases and 2 bases respectively, with 12 bases between them. The germline CDR1 and CDR2 sequences are SNHLY and FYNNEI. One entry per CDR3 protein results from TCRdb running MiXCR on the 5' RACE reads. In the table there are over 80,000 distinct CDR3 sequences, roughly 12% of which are singletons. This clonotype was found a few times. This TCR derives from an adult who was a healthcare worker with PCR-confirmed SARS-CoV-2 infection or an uninfected control (not recorded which). The chain has TRBV2 and TRBJ2-7; D is uncertain. This sample comprised whole blood, obtained at baseline. The DNA for the CDR3 is TGTGCCAGCAGTGGGTTGGGAACAACCTACGAGCAGTACTTC. Translation: CASSGLGTTYEQYF.